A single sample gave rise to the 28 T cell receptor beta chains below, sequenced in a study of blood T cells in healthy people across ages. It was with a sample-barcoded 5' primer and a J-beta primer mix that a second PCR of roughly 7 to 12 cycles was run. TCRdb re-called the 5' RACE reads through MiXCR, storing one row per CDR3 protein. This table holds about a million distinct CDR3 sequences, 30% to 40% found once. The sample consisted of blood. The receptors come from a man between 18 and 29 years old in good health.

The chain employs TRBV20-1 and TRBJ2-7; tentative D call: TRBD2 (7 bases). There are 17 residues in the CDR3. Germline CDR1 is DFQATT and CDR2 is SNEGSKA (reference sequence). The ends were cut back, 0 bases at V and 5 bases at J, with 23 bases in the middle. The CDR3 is CSARDGGAILDRDEQYF. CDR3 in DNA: TGCAGTGCTAGAGATGGGGGGGCCATTCTTGATCGTGACGAGCAGTACTTC.

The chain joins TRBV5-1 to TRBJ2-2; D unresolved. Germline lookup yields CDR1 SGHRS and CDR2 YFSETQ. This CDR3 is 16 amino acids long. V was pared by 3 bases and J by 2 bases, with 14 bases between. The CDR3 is CASSWRLEFNTGELFF. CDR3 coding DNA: TGCGCCAGCAGCTGGCGTCTAGAGTTCAACACCGGGGAGCTGTTTTTT. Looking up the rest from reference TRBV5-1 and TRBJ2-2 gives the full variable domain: KAGVTQTPRYLIKTRGQQVTLSCSPISGHRSVSWYQQTPGQGLQFLFEYFSETQRNKGNFPGRFSGRQFSNSRSEMNVSTLELGDSALYLCASSWRLEFNTGELFFGEGSRLTVL.

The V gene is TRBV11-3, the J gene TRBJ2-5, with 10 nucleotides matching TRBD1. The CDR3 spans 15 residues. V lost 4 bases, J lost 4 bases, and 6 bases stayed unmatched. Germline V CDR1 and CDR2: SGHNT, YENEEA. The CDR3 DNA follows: TGTGCCAGCAGCTCCCGGGACAGGGGCATAGAGACCCAGTACTTC. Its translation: CASSSRDRGIETQYF.

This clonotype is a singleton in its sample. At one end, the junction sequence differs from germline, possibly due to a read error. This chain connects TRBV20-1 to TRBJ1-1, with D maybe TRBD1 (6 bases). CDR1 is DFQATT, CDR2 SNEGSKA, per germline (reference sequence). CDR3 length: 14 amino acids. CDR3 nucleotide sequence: TGCAGTGCTATGATGGGGGCAATGAACACTGCAGCTTTCTTT. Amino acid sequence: CSAMMGAMNTAAFF.

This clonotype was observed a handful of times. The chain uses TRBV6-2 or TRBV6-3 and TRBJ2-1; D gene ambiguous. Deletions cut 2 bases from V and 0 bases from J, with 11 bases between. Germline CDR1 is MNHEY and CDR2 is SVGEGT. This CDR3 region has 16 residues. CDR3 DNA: TGTGCCAGCAGTTACCTAACACCGAGCTCCTACAATGAGCAGTTCTTC. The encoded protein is CASSYLTPSSYNEQFF.

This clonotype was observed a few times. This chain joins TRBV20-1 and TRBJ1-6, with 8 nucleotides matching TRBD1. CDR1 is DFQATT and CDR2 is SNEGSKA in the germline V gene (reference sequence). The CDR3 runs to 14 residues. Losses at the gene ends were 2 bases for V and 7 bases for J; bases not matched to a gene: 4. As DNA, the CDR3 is TGCAGTGCTAGAAGGACAGGGCCCAATTCACCCCTCCACTTT. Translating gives CSARRTGPNSPLHF.

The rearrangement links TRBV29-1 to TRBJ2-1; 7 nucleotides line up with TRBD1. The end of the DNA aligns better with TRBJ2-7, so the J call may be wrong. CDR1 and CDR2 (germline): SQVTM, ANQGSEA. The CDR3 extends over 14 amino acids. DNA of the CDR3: TGCAGCGTAGTAGACGGGACAGCTTCCTACGAGCAGTACTTC. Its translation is CSVVDGTASYEQYF.

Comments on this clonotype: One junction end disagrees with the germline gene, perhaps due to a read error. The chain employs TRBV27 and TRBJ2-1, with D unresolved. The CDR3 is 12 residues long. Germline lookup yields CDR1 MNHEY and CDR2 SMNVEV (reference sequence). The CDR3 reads CAGRQYYNEQFF. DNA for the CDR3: TGTGCCGGCAGGCAGTACTACAATGAGCAGTTCTTC.

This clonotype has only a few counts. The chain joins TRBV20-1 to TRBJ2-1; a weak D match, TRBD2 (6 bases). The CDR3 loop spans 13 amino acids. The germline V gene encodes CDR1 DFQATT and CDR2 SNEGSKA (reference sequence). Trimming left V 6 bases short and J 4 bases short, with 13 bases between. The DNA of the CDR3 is TGCAGTGCCCTAGATGGGGGGTACAATGAGCAGTTCTTC. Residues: CSALDGGYNEQFF.

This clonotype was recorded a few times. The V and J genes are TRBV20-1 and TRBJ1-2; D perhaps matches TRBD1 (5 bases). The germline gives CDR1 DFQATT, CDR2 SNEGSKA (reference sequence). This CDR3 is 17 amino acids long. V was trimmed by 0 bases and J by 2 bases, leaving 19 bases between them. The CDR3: CSARDLGRGTKNYGYTF. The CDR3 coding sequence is TGCAGTGCTAGAGATTTAGGTCGGGGGACGAAAAACTATGGCTACACCTTC.

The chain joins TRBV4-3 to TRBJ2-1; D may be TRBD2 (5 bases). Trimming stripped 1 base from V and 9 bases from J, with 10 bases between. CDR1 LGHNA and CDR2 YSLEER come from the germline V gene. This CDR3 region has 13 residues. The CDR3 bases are TGCGCCAGCAGCCAAGCGCAGGACTGTGAGCAGTTCTTC. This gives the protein CASSQAQDCEQFF.

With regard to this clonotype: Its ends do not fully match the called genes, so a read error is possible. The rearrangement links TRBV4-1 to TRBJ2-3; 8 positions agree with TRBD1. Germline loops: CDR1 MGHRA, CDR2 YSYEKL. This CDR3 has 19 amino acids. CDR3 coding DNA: TGCGCCAGCGGCCAACGATCTAGGGGGCAGGGGGCTTGGCCAGATACGCAGTATTTT. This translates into CASGQRSRGQGAWPDTQYF.

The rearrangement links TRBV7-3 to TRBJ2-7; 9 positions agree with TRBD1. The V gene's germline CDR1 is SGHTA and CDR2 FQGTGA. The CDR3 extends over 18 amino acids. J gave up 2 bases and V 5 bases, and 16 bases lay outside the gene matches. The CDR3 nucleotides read TGTGCCAGCAGCCCAAAGGGACAGGGTGGATACGGCGCCTACGAGCAGTACTTC. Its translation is CASSPKGQGGYGAYEQYF. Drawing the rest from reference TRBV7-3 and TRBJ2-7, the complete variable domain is GAGVSQTPSNKVTEKGKYVELRCDPISGHTALYWYRQSLGQGPEFLIYFQGTGAADDSGLPNDRFFAVRPEGSVSTLKIQRTERGDSAVYLCASSPKGQGGYGAYEQYFGPGTRLTVT.

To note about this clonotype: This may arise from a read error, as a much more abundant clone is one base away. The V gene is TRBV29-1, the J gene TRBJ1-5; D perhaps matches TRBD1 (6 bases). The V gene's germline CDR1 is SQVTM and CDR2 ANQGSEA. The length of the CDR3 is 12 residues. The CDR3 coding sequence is TGCTGCGTTGAGGGGGTCGGCCAGCCCCAGCATTTT. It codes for CCVEGVGQPQHF. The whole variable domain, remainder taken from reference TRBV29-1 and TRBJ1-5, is SAVISQKPSRDICQRGTSLTIQCQVDSQVTMMFWYRQQPGQSLTLIATANQGSEATYESGFVIDKFPISRPNLTFSTLTVSNMSPEDSSIYLCCVEGVGQPQHFGDGTRLSIL.

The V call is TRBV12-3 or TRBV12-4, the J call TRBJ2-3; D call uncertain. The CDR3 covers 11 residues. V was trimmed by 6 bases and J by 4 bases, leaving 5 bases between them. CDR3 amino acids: CASRTSDTQYF. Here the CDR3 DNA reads TGTGCCAGCAGGACGTCAGATACGCAGTATTTT.

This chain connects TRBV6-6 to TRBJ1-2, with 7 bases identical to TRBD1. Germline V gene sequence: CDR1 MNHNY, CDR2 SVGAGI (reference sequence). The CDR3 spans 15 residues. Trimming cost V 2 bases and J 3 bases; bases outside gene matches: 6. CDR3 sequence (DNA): TGTGCCAGCAGTTACGACAGGGCAGAGGACTATGGCTACACCTTC. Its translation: CASSYDRAEDYGYTF.

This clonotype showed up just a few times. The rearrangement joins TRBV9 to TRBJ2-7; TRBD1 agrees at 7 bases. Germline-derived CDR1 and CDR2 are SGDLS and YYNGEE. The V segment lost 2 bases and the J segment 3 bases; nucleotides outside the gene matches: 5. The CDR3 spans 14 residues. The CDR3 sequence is CASSVRDRDYEQYF. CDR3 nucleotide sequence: TGTGCCAGCAGCGTCCGGGACAGAGACTACGAGCAGTACTTC.

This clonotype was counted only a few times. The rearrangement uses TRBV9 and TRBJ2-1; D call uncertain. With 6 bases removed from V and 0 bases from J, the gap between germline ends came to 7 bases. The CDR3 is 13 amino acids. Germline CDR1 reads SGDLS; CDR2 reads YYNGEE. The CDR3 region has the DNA TGTGCCAGCACCGGTGGCTCCTACAATGAGCAGTTCTTC. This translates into CASTGGSYNEQFF.

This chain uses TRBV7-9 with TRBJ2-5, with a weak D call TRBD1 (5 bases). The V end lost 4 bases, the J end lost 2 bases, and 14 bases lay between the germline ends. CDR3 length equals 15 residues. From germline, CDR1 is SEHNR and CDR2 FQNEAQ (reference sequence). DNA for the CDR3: TGTGCCAGCAGCTCAGGGTTGTCGGCTCAAGAGACCCAGTACTTC. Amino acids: CASSSGLSAQETQYF. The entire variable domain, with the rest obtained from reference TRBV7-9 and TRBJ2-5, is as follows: DTGVSQNPRHKITKRGQNVTFRCDPISEHNRLYWYRQTLGQGPEFLTYFQNEAQLEKSRLLSDRFSAERPKGSFSTLEIQRTEQGDSAMYLCASSSGLSAQETQYFGPGTRLLVL.

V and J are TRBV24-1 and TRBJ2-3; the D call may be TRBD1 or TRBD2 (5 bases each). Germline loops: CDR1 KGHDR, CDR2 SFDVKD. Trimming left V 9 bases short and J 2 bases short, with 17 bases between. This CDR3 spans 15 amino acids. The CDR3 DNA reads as TGTGCCACCGGCTCCGGGACCAGAGACACAGATACGCAGTATTTT. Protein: CATGSGTRDTDTQYF.

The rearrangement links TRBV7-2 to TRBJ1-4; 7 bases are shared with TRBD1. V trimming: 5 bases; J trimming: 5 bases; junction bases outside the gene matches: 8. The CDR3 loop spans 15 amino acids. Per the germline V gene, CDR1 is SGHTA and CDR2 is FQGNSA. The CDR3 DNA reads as TGTGCCAGCAGCCCAGACCGGGACAGAAATGAAAAACTGTTTTTT. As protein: CASSPDRDRNEKLFF. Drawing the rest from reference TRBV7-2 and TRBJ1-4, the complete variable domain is GAGVSQSPSNKVTEKGKDVELRCDPISGHTALYWYRQSLGQGLEFLIYFQGNSAPDKSGLPSDRFSAERTGGSVSTLTIQRTQQEDSAVYLCASSPDRDRNEKLFFGSGTQLSVL.

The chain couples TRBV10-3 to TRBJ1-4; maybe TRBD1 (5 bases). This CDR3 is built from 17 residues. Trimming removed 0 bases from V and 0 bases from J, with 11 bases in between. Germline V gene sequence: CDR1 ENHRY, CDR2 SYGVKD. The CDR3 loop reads CAISESIRATTNEKLFF. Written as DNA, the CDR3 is TGTGCCATCAGTGAGTCTATCAGGGCAACAACTAATGAAAAACTGTTTTTT.

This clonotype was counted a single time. CDR3 region: CSARTSVTNTEAFF. The CDR3 nucleotides are TGCAGTGCTAGGACGTCGGTAACGAACACTGAAGCTTTCTTT. The V and J genes are TRBV20-1 and TRBJ1-1; no firm D call. CDR1 and CDR2 from the germline V gene are DFQATT and SNEGSKA (reference sequence). The CDR3 covers 14 residues. The V and J ends lost 3 bases and 1 base respectively, with 12 bases between them.

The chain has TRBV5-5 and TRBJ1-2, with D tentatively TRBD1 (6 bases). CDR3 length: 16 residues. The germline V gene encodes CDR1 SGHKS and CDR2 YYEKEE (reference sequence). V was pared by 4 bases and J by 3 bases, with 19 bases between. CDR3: CASSLSGALRDYGYTF. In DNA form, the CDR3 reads TGTGCCAGCAGCCTATCAGGGGCACTAAGGGACTATGGCTACACCTTC.

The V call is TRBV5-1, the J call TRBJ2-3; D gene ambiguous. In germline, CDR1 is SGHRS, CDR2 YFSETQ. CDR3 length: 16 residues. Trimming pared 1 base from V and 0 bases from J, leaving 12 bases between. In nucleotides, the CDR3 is TGCGCCAGCAGCTTGAAAACTACGACTAGCACAGATACGCAGTATTTT. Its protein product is CASSLKTTTSTDTQYF.

This CDR3 is CASSFSLDSLNYGYTF. In DNA, the CDR3 is TGTGCCAGCAGCTTTAGTCTCGACAGCCTCAACTATGGCTACACCTTC. V usage is TRBV7-2 and J usage is TRBJ1-2, with TRBD1 as a possible D gene (5 bases). This CDR3 is 16 amino acids long. V was clipped by 3 bases and J by 2 bases, with 16 bases between them. In germline, CDR1 is SGHTA, CDR2 FQGNSA. The complete variable domain, with remaining parts taken from reference TRBV7-2 and TRBJ1-2, reads GAGVSQSPSNKVTEKGKDVELRCDPISGHTALYWYRQSLGQGLEFLIYFQGNSAPDKSGLPSDRFSAERTGGSVSTLTIQRTQQEDSAVYLCASSFSLDSLNYGYTFGSGTRLTVV.

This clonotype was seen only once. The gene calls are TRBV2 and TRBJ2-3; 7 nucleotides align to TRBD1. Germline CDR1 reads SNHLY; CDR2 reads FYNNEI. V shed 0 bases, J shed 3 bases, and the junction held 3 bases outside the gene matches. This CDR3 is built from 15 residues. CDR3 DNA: TGTGCCAGCAGTGAAGCCGACAGGGCGACAGATACGCAGTATTTT. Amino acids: CASSEADRATDTQYF. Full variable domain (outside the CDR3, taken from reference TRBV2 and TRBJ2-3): EPEVTQTPSHQVTQMGQEVILRCVPISNHLYFYWYRQILGQKVEFLVSFYNNEISEKSEIFDDQFSVERPDGSNFTLKIRSTKLEDSAMYFCASSEADRATDTQYFGPGTRLTVL.

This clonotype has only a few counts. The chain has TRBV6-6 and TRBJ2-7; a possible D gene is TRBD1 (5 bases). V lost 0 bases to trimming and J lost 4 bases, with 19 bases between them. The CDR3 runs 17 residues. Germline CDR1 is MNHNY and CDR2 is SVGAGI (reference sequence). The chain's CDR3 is CASSYSAGPLRVYEQYF. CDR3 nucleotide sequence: TGTGCCAGCAGTTACTCGGCCGGGCCACTCAGGGTTTACGAGCAGTACTTC.